The present T cell receptor (beta chain) was sequenced within a study of cytomegalovirus exposure and HLA in healthy donors. Whole-study results and caveats: Researchers counted around 180 TCR beta chains as cytomegalovirus-associated.

In this sample, this clone turned up a few times. No antigen is known for it. Healthy bone marrow donors made up the donor group. 60 Vbeta and 13 Jbeta primers were used in PCR. Profiled with immunoSEQ multiplex PCR; TCRdb holds only in-frame clones, not every one. Counted here are 170,000 or so clones, roughly 80% occurring once; the ten biggest clones make up around 3.3%. The CDR3 consists of 17 residues. Germline trimming cut 1 base from V and 1 base from J; bases unmatched to any gene: 9. Germline V gives CDR1 SGHRS, CDR2 YFSETQ. The sequence derives from a middle-aged woman in good health and CMV-seronegative. Sequencing used PBMCs. The gene calls are TRBV5-1 and TRBJ1-1; the match to TRBD1 covers 8 bases. In DNA, the CDR3 is TGCGCCAGCAGCTTGAAAACCTGGACAGGGACGAACACTGAAGCTTTCTTT. This translates into CASSLKTWTGTNTEAFF.